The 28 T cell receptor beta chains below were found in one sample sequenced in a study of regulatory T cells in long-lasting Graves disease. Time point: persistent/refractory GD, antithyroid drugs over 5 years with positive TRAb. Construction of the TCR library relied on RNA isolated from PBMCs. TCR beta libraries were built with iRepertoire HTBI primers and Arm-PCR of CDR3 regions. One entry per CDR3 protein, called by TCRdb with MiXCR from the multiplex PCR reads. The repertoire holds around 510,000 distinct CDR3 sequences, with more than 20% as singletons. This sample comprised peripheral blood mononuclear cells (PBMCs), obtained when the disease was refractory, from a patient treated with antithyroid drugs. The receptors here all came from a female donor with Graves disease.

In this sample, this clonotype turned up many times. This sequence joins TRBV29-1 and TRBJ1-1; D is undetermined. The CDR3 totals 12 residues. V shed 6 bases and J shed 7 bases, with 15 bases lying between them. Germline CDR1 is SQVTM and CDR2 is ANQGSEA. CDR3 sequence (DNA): TGCAGCGTGGTGCTCGGGCTGGGTGAAGCTTTCTTT. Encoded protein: CSVVLGLGEAFF. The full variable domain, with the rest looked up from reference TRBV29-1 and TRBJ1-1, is SAVISQKPSRDICQRGTSLTIQCQVDSQVTMMFWYRQQPGQSLTLIATANQGSEATYESGFVIDKFPISRPNLTFSTLTVSNMSPEDSSIYLCSVVLGLGEAFFGQGTRLTVV.

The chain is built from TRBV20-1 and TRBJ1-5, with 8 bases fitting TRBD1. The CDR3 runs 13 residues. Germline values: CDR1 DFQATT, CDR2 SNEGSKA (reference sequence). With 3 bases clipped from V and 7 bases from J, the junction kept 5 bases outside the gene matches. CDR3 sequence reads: CSASDRGGQPQHF. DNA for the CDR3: TGCAGTGCTAGCGACAGGGGCGGACAGCCCCAGCATTTT.

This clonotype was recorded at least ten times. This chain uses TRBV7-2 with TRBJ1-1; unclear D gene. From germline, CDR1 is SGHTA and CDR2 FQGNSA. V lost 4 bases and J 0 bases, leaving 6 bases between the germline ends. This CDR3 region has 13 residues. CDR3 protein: CASSSGMNTEAFF. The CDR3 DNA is TGTGCCAGCAGCTCCGGCATGAACACTGAAGCTTTCTTT.

DNA for the CDR3: TGTGCCAGCAGTCCTGGACAGGGTACTGGGGCCAACGTCCTGACTTTC. Amino acid sequence: CASSPGQGTGANVLTF. This chain links TRBV6-2 or TRBV6-3 with TRBJ2-6, with 8 bases lining up with TRBD1. Germline CDR1 is MNHEY and CDR2 is SVGEGT. Unmatched junction bases numbered 5, after V lost 5 bases and J lost 2 bases. The CDR3 extends over 16 amino acids.

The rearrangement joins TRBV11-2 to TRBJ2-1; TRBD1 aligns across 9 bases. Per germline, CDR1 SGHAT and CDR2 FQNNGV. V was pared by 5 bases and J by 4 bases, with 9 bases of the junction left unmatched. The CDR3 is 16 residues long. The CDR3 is CASSITGTGLYNEQFF. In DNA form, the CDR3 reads TGTGCCAGCAGCATAACCGGGACAGGGCTTTACAATGAGCAGTTCTTC.

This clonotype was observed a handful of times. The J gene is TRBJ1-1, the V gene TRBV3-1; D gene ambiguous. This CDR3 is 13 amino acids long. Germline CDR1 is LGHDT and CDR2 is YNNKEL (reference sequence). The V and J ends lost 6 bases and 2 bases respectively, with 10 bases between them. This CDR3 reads CASSQWGNTEAFF. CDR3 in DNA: TGTGCCAGCAGTCAATGGGGAAACACTGAAGCTTTCTTT.

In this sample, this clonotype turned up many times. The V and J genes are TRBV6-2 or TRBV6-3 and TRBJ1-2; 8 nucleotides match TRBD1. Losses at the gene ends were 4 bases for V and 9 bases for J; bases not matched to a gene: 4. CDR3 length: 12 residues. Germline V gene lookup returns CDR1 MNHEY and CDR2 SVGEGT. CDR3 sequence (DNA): TGTGCCAGCAGTTTGAGGACAGGGCGCTACACCTTC. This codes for CASSLRTGRYTF.

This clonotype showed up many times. CDR3 amino acids: CASILTGGTGNTIYF. CDR3 sequence (DNA): TGTGCCAGCATTCTAACAGGGGGTACTGGAAACACCATATATTTT. The chain has TRBV2 and TRBJ1-3; 8 positions agree with TRBD1. Per germline, CDR1 SNHLY and CDR2 FYNNEI. CDR3 length equals 15 residues. With V trimmed by 7 bases and J by 2 bases, 7 bases remained unmatched.

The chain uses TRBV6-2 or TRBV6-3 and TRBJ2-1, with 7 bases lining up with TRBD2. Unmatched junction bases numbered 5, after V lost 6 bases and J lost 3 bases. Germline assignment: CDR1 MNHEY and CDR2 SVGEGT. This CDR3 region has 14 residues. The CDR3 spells CASSLGLGYNEQFF. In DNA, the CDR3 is TGTGCCAGCAGCCTTGGACTAGGCTACAATGAGCAGTTCTTC.

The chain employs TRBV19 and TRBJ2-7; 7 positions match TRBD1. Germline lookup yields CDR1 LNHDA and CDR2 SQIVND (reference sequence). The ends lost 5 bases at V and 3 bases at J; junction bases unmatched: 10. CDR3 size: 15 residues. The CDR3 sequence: CASSDLGTANYEQYF. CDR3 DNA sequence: TGTGCCAGTAGTGACCTCGGGACAGCTAACTACGAGCAGTACTTC.

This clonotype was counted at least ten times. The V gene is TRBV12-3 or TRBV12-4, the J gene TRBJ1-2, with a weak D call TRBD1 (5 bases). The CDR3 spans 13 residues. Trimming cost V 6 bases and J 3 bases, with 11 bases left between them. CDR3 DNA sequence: TGTGCCAGCAGCCGAGGGGCGTACTATGGCTACACCTTC. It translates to CASSRGAYYGYTF.

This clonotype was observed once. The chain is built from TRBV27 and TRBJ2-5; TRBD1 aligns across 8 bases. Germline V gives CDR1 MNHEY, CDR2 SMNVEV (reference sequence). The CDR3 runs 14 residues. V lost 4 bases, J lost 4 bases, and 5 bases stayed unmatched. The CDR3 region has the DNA TGTGCCAGCAGTTCCCTAACAGGGGGAGAGACCCAGTACTTC. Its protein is CASSSLTGGETQYF.

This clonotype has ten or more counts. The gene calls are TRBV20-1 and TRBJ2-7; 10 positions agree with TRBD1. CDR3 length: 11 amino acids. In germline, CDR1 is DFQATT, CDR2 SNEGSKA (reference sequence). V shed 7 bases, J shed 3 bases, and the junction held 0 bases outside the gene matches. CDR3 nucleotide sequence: TGCAGTGGGGACAGGGGCTACGAGCAGTACTTC. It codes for CSGDRGYEQYF.

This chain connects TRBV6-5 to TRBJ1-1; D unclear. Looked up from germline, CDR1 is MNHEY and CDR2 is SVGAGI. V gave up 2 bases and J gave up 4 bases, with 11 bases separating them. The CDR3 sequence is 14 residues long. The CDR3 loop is CASSYPVGSTEAFF. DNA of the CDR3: TGTGCCAGCAGTTACCCCGTCGGTAGCACTGAAGCTTTCTTT.

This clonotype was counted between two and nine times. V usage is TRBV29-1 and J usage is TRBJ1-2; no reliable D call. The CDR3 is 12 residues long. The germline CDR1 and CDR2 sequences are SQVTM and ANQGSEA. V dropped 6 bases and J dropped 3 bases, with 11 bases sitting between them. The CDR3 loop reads CSVLSNDYGYTF. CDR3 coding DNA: TGCAGCGTCCTATCCAACGACTATGGCTACACCTTC.

The CDR3 region has the DNA TGTGCCAGCAGCCCACTAGCGGGAGCGTATACCGGGGAGCTGTTTTTT. Translation gives CASSPLAGAYTGELFF. The V gene is TRBV7-3, the J gene TRBJ2-2; 11 bases fit TRBD2. The trim removed 5 bases at V and 5 bases at J, leaving 7 bases unmatched. CDR3 length: 16 amino acids. CDR1 is SGHTA, CDR2 FQGTGA, per germline.

CDR3 nucleotide sequence: TGTGCCAGCAGTTTAACAGGAGACAATGAAAAACTGTTTTTT. It encodes CASSLTGDNEKLFF. J is TRBJ1-4 and V is TRBV12-3 or TRBV12-4; D is possibly TRBD1 (5 bases). This CDR3 is 14 amino acids long. Trimming left V 2 bases short and J 5 bases short, with 9 bases between.

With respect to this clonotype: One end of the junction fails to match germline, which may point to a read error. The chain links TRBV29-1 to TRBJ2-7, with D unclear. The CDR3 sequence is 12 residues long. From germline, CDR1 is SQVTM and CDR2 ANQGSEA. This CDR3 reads CSVEGSPYEKYF. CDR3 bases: TGCAGCGTTGAGGGCAGTCCCTACGAGAAGTACTTC.

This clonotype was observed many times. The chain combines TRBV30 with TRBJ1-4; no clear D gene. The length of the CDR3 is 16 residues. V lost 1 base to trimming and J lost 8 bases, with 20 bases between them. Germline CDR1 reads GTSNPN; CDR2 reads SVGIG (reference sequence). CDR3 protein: CAWSDVTSGFREKLFF. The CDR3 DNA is TGTGCCTGGAGTGACGTGACATCCGGCTTTCGGGAAAAACTGTTTTTT.

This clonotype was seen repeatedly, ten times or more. CDR3 coding DNA: TGTGCCAGCAGCCCGACTTGGACTAGCGGGAGGGCCGCGGAGACCCAGTACTTC. As protein: CASSPTWTSGRAAETQYF. This chain uses TRBV7-2 with TRBJ2-5, with 15 bases aligning to TRBD2. From germline, CDR1 is SGHTA and CDR2 FQGNSA. The CDR3 covers 18 residues. The junction had 12 bases not matched to a gene; V was cut back by 5 bases and J by 5 bases.

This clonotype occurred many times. CDR3 nucleotide sequence: TGTGCCAGCAGTTTTTCTGGGAACGATCAGCCCCAGCATTTT. This gives the protein CASSFSGNDQPQHF. The chain links TRBV12-3 or TRBV12-4 to TRBJ1-5; no definite D call. This CDR3 has 14 residues. The ends were cut back, 3 bases at V and 5 bases at J, with 11 bases in the middle.

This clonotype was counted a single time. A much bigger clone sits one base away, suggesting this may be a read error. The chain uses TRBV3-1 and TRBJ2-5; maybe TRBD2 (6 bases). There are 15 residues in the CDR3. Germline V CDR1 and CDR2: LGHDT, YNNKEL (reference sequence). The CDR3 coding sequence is TGTACCAGCAGCCCATCGGATGGAGGGGCGGAGACCCAGTACTTC. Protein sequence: CTSSPSDGGAETQYF.

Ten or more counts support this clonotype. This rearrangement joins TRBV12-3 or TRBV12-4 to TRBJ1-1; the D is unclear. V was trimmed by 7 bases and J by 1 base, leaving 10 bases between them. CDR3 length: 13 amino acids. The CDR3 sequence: CASNTQANTEAFF. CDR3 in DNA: TGTGCCAGCAATACACAAGCGAACACTGAAGCTTTCTTT.

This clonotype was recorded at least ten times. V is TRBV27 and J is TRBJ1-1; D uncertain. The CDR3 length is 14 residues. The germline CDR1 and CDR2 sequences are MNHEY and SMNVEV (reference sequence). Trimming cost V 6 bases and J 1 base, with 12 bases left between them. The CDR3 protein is CASSLGPRNTEAFF. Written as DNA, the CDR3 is TGTGCCAGCAGCCTCGGCCCCAGGAACACTGAAGCTTTCTTT.

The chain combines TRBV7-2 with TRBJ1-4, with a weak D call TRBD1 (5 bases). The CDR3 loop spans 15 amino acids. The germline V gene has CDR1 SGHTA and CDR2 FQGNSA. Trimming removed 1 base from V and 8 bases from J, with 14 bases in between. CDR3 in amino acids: CASSLVGRPGEKLFF. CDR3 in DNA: TGTGCCAGCAGCTTAGTCGGCCGGCCAGGGGAAAAACTGTTTTTT.

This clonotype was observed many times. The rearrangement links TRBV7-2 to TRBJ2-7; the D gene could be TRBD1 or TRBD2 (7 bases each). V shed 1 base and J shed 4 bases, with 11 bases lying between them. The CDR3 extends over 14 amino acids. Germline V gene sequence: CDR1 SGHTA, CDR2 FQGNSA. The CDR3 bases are TGTGCCAGCAGCTTAGACAGGGGAGGGTACGAGCAGTACTTC. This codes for CASSLDRGGYEQYF.

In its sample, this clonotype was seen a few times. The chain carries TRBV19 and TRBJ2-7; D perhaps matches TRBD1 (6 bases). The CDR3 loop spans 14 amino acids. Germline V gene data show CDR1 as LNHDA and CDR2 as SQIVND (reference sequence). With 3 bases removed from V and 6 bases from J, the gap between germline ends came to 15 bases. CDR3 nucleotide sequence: TGTGCCAGTAGTATGAAGTTGGAGACAGGCGAGCAGTACTTC. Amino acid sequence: CASSMKLETGEQYF.

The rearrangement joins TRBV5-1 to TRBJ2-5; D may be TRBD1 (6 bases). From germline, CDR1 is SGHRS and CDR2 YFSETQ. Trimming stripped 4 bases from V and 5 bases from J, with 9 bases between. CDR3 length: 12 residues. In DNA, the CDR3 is TGCGCCAGCAGCCGGGACATTGAGACCCAGTACTTC. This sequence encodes CASSRDIETQYF.